Presented here are 20 T cell receptor beta chains from one specimen sequenced in a study of T-cell memory formation after mild COVID-19 (dated by TCRdb to about 2021). Library prep was done by 5' RACE. The data were produced on an Illumina NovaSeq 6000. Clones were called with MiXCR by TCRdb after fastp trimmed the public reads at Q25, and only in-frame beta chains were retained. When rows share a CDR3 protein, they turn into one entry using the most common DNA and genes. The sample table records roughly 200,000 distinct CDR3 sequences; 20% to 25% of these occur just once. The ten largest clones capture about 21% of the sample. The sequenced sample was PBMCs or a T cell subset sorted from them (not recorded which). The receptors derive from an adult woman who had mild COVID-19 (a few samples of this study predate the infection). The sample titles of this study are shuffled in the database, so cell type and time point are left out; the donor was told from shared clones.

The chain recombines TRBV2 with TRBJ2-7; TRBD2 matches at 9 bases. Germline V gives CDR1 SNHLY, CDR2 FYNNEI. CDR3 size: 16 residues. V shed 7 bases, J shed 2 bases, and the junction held 12 bases outside the gene matches. The CDR3 sequence is CASIPLAGGGTYEQYF. The CDR3 nucleotides read TGTGCCAGCATCCCCCTGGCGGGAGGGGGCACCTACGAGCAGTACTTC.

The V gene is TRBV9, the J gene TRBJ2-1; TRBD2 aligns across 7 bases. V lost 0 bases and J lost 3; bases outside the gene matches: 6. CDR3 length: 16 amino acids. The germline V gene has CDR1 SGDLS and CDR2 YYNGEE. CDR3 DNA sequence: TGTGCCAGCAGCGTAGATAAGACTAGCAGCTACAATGAGCAGTTCTTC. Its translation is CASSVDKTSSYNEQFF.

The rearrangement joins TRBV4-1 to TRBJ2-7; TRBD2 matches at 11 bases. Losses at the gene ends were 0 bases for V and 4 bases for J; bases not matched to a gene: 8. Germline assignment: CDR1 MGHRA and CDR2 YSYEKL. This CDR3 has 17 amino acids. CDR3 loop: CASSQDLGTSGIYEQYF. The CDR3 coding sequence is TGCGCCAGCAGCCAAGATTTAGGGACTAGCGGTATATACGAGCAGTACTTC.

The J gene is TRBJ2-7, the V gene TRBV27, with 7 bases identical to TRBD1. The CDR3 is 14 amino acids. The V gene's germline CDR1 is MNHEY and CDR2 SMNVEV (reference sequence). J lost 6 bases, V lost 5 bases, and 10 bases had no gene match. Written as DNA, the CDR3 is TGTGCCAGCAGTCCCAACCCAGGGGGAAGCGAGCAGTACTTC. Its translation is CASSPNPGGSEQYF.

This clonotype was recorded a few times. The chain recombines TRBV7-2 with TRBJ2-7; tentative D call: TRBD1 (6 bases). This CDR3 is 12 amino acids long. Germline V gene data show CDR1 as SGHTA and CDR2 as FQGNSA. Trimming removed 4 bases at V and 6 bases at J, with 10 bases between. The CDR3 nucleotides are TGTGCCAGCAGCTCGGACAGTCCCGAGCAGTACTTC. It encodes CASSSDSPEQYF.

This clonotype was seen a few times. This chain's CDR3 is CASSRTGQPGEQYF. CDR3 sequence (DNA): TGTGCCAGCAGCCGAACGGGACAACCTGGGGAGCAGTACTTC. The chain combines TRBV7-9 with TRBJ2-7; tentatively, D is TRBD1 (6 bases). The V gene's germline CDR1 is SEHNR and CDR2 FQNEAQ (reference sequence). V was clipped by 5 bases and J by 7 bases, with 18 bases between them. The length of the CDR3 is 14 residues.

The chain carries TRBV25-1 and TRBJ2-2; unclear D gene. This CDR3 is built from 14 residues. In germline, CDR1 is MGHDK, CDR2 SYGVNS. The germline V and J ends were trimmed by 3 bases and 0 bases, with 5 bases remaining between them. The CDR3 loop reads CASSEPANTGELFF. CDR3 bases: TGTGCCAGCAGTGAGCCGGCGAACACCGGGGAGCTGTTTTTT.

In its sample, this clonotype was seen a few times. This chain links TRBV5-1 with TRBJ1-4; D is ambiguous. V lost 0 bases and J 3 bases, leaving 3 bases between the germline ends. Germline V lookup: CDR1 SGHRS, CDR2 YFSETQ. The CDR3 is made up of 13 amino acids. CDR3 bases: TGCGCCAGCAGCTTGGATCCTAATGAAAAACTGTTTTTT. Encoded protein: CASSLDPNEKLFF.

This clonotype was detected only a few times. The rearrangement uses TRBV15 and TRBJ2-7; D perhaps matches TRBD2 (5 bases). Germline loops: CDR1 LNHNV, CDR2 YYDKDF (reference sequence). The V and J ends lost 2 bases and 4 bases respectively, with 18 bases between them. The CDR3 extends over 16 amino acids. The CDR3 region is CATSRPSLEPTYEQYF. CDR3 sequence (DNA): TGTGCCACCAGCAGACCATCACTAGAACCTACTTACGAGCAGTACTTC.

In its sample, this clonotype was seen many times. This sequence joins TRBV15 and TRBJ2-3, with D possibly called TRBD1 or TRBD2 (5 bases each). Trimming took 6 bases from V and 2 from J, leaving 12 bases between them. The CDR3 length is 14 residues. CDR1 LNHNV and CDR2 YYDKDF come from the germline V gene (reference sequence). The CDR3 bases are TGTGCCACCAGTCTTTGGGGGTACACAGATACGCAGTATTTT. Translated, it gives CATSLWGYTDTQYF.

This clonotype appeared a few times. V gene TRBV13 combines with J gene TRBJ2-7, with a weak D call TRBD1 (5 bases). Germline loops: CDR1 PRHDT, CDR2 FYEKMQ (reference sequence). The CDR3 is made up of 16 amino acids. V lost 6 bases, J lost 0 bases, and 18 bases lay in between. CDR3 protein: CASSFMGQEISYEQYF. In DNA, the CDR3 is TGTGCCAGCAGTTTTATGGGGCAGGAGATCTCCTACGAGCAGTACTTC. Looking up the rest from reference TRBV13 and TRBJ2-7 gives the full variable domain: AAGVIQSPRHLIKEKRETATLKCYPIPRHDTVYWYQQGPGQDPQFLISFYEKMQSDKGSIPDRFSAQQFSDYHSELNMSSLELGDSALYFCASSFMGQEISYEQYFGPGTRLTVT.

This clonotype was counted a few times. The rearrangement joins TRBV29-1 to TRBJ2-5; D may be TRBD1 (6 bases). Trimming stripped 3 bases from V and 5 bases from J, with 10 bases between. This CDR3 spans 12 amino acids. CDR1 SQVTM and CDR2 ANQGSEA come from the germline V gene. The CDR3 sequence is CSVDTGTETQYF. The CDR3 DNA follows: TGCAGCGTTGACACAGGGACGGAGACCCAGTACTTC.

This clonotype was detected only a few times. The chain links TRBV6-5 to TRBJ2-7; TRBD2 matches 9 bases. CDR1 and CDR2 (germline): MNHEY, SVGAGI. J was trimmed by 2 bases and V by 2 bases; bases with no gene match: 4. The CDR3 runs 15 residues. The CDR3 bases are TGTGCCAGCAGTTACAGCCAGCGGGGGGCCTACGAGCAGTACTTC. It yields the protein CASSYSQRGAYEQYF.

V gene TRBV2 combines with J gene TRBJ2-5, with no clear D. V was shortened by 4 bases and J by 0 bases, with 12 bases between the two germline ends. Germline CDR1 and CDR2: SNHLY and FYNNEI. The CDR3 spans 15 residues. CDR3: CASSAIGRNQETQYF. The CDR3 nucleotides read TGTGCCAGCAGTGCTATTGGACGGAACCAAGAGACCCAGTACTTC.

The chain carries TRBV12-3 or TRBV12-4 and TRBJ2-5, with D possibly matching TRBD2 (5 bases). V was pared by 3 bases and J by 4 bases, with 15 bases between. This CDR3 spans 15 amino acids. The CDR3 spells CASSLAGVEAETQYF. The CDR3 DNA reads as TGTGCCAGCAGTTTGGCCGGGGTTGAGGCAGAGACCCAGTACTTC.

This clonotype was counted only a few times. CDR3 in amino acids: CSVEGGPGEQYF. In nucleotides, the CDR3 is TGCAGCGTTGAAGGGGGCCCGGGCGAGCAGTACTTC. The rearrangement uses TRBV29-1 and TRBJ2-7, with D tentatively TRBD1 (5 bases). The V gene lost 1 base and the J gene lost 6 bases, with 10 bases spanning the gap. The CDR3 totals 12 residues. CDR1 is SQVTM and CDR2 is ANQGSEA in the germline V gene.

The table lists this clonotype with a few counts. The rearrangement uses TRBV5-1 and TRBJ2-2, with D tentatively TRBD1 (5 bases). CDR1 SGHRS and CDR2 YFSETQ come from the germline V gene. CDR3 length: 14 residues. The V end was cut by 0 bases, the J end by 4 bases, with 7 bases between. CDR3: CASSLGRGTGELFF. CDR3 in DNA: TGCGCCAGCAGCTTGGGAAGGGGCACCGGGGAGCTGTTTTTT.

This clonotype was recorded a few times. The chain uses TRBV9 and TRBJ2-2; TRBD2 matches 7 bases. The CDR3 runs to 15 residues. CDR1 and CDR2 from the germline V gene are SGDLS and YYNGEE. V lost 2 bases to trimming and J lost 0 bases; unmatched junction nucleotides: 1. CDR3: CASSVGTTNTGELFF. CDR3 nucleotides: TGTGCCAGCAGCGTCGGGACTACGAACACCGGGGAGCTGTTTTTT.

This clonotype was counted a few times. This chain connects TRBV7-9 to TRBJ2-7, with a possible D match to TRBD1 (5 bases). V lost 2 bases to trimming and J lost 6 bases, with 11 bases between them. In germline, CDR1 is SEHNR, CDR2 FQNEAQ (reference sequence). The CDR3 totals 13 residues. The CDR3 nucleotides read TGTGCCAGCAGCTTAACGGACATTAGCGAGCAGTACTTC. This gives the protein CASSLTDISEQYF.

The V call is TRBV5-1, the J call TRBJ2-5; unclear D gene. The CDR3 covers 13 residues. Trimming shortened V by 7 bases and J by 1 base, and 11 bases separated the two germline ends. Germline V lookup: CDR1 SGHRS, CDR2 YFSETQ. The CDR3 nucleotides read TGCGCCAGCGGGGTTGTTCGCCAAGAGACCCAGTACTTC. The encoded protein is CASGVVRQETQYF.